This T cell receptor beta chain derives from a study of blood T cells in healthy people across ages. Notes on the study in general: TCR beta diversity per million T cells fell roughly linearly with age. The study regarded diversity estimates from one million T cells as underestimates.

The authors ran a second PCR of roughly 6 to 11 cycles using a sample-barcoded 5' primer and a J-beta primer mix. No fewer than 3 million CDR3-containing paired-end reads came from each sample. In TCRdb, the 5' RACE reads were re-called with MiXCR into one record per CDR3 protein. The repertoire holds some 1.5 million distinct CDR3 sequences, with 28% as singletons. This clonotype has only a few counts. What it binds is unknown. Every sample yielded at least 6 million isolated PBMCs. Sequenced material: blood. The receptor comes from a woman aged 25 to 45 in good health.

The CDR3 DNA is TGTGCCAGCAGCTCCGTACTAGCGGGGGGCACAGATACGCAGTATTTT. Translation gives CASSSVLAGGTDTQYF. V gene TRBV7-6 combines with J gene TRBJ2-3; TRBD2 matches at 11 bases. V trimming: 4 bases; J trimming: 1 base; junction bases outside the gene matches: 4. The CDR3 spans 16 residues. Germline CDR1 is SGHVS and CDR2 is FNYEAQ. The full variable domain, its missing parts supplied by reference TRBV7-6 and TRBJ2-3, is GAGVSQSPRYKVTKRGQDVALRCDPISGHVSLYWYRQALGQGPEFLTYFNYEAQQDKSGLPNDRFSAERPEGSISTLTIQRTEQRDSAMYRCASSSVLAGGTDTQYFGPGTRLTVL.